This entry is about one T cell receptor (beta chain). Its antigen is unidentified. The data belong to a study of breast tumors, draining lymph nodes, adjacent tissues. General observations from the study: Compared with lymph nodes, tumors were less diverse; compared with nontumor tissue, more. The lymph node origin of tumor T cells was framed as consistent with a hypothesis, not demonstrated. The data were judged consistent with most tumor T cells coming from lymph node and expanding in tumor. Tumor and nontumor repertoires were significantly more similar in luminal-like than in basal-like breast cancer.

A single record per CDR3 protein comes from TCRdb applying MiXCR to the multiplex PCR reads. The sample carries 20,000 to 25,000 distinct CDR3 sequences, more than 25% recorded once. This CDR3 is 16 amino acids long. The germline CDR1 and CDR2 sequences are LNHDA and SQIVND (reference sequence). V was trimmed by 0 bases and J by 3 bases, leaving 15 bases between them. This sequence was found in a female donor with breast cancer. Some clones in this sample may be carry-over from other donors' samples. The sequencing input was breast tumor tissue. V is TRBV19 and J is TRBJ2-7; D is unclear. This CDR3 is CASSIDPNTVNYEQYF. In nucleotides, the CDR3 is TGTGCCAGTAGTATAGACCCCAACACAGTTAACTACGAGCAGTACTTC.